This T cell receptor (beta chain) was recovered during a study of response to subunit inactivated influenza vaccine. TCRdb processed the RT-PCR reads anew with MiXCR; each CDR3 protein has one entry. The sample lists about 580,000 distinct CDR3 sequences, 12% to 15% seen once, with roughly 11% in the top ten. Germline V gene sequence: CDR1 SGHTA, CDR2 FQGNSA. The V and J ends lost 3 bases and 5 bases, in that order; junction bases with no gene match: 9. This CDR3 comprises 15 residues. This clonotype was seen a handful of times. The TCR was taken from a man over 45 who received an inactivated influenza vaccine. The sequencing used PBMCs from blood, collected roughly 13 days after vaccination. The J gene is TRBJ2-5, the V gene TRBV7-2, with 7 bases fitting TRBD1. This CDR3 reads CASSFQTGSRETQYF. In DNA form, the CDR3 reads TGTGCCAGCAGCTTTCAGACAGGGTCGAGGGAGACCCAGTACTTC.